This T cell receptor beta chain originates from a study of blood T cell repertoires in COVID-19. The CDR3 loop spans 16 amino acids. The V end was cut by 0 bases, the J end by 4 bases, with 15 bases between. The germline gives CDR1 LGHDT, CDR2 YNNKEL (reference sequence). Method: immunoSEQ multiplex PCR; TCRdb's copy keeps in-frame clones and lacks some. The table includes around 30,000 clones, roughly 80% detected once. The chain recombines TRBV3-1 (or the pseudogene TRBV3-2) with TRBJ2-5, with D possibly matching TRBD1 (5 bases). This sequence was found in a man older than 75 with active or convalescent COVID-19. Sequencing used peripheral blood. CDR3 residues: CASSQEMGPLGETQYF. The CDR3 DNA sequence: TGTGCCAGCAGCCAAGAGATGGGGCCCTTGGGAGAGACCCAGTACTTC.